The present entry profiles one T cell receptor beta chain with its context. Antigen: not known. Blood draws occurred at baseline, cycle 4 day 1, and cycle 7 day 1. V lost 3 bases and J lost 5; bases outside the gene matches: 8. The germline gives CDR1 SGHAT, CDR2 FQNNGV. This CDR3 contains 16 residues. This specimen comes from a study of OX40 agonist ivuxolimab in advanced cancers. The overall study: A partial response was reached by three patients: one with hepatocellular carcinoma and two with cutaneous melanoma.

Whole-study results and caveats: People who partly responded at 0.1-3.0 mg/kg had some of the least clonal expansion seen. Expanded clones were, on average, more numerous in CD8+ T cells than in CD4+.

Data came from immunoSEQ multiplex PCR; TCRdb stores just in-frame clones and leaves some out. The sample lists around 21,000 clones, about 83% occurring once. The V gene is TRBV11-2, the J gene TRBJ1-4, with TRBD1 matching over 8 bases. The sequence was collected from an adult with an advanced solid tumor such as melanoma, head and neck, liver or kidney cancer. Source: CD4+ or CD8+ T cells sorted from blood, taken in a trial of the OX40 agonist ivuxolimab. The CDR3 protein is CASSFRGQGLNEKLFF. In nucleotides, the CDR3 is TGTGCCAGCAGCTTTCGAGGACAGGGACTCAATGAAAAACTGTTTTTT.